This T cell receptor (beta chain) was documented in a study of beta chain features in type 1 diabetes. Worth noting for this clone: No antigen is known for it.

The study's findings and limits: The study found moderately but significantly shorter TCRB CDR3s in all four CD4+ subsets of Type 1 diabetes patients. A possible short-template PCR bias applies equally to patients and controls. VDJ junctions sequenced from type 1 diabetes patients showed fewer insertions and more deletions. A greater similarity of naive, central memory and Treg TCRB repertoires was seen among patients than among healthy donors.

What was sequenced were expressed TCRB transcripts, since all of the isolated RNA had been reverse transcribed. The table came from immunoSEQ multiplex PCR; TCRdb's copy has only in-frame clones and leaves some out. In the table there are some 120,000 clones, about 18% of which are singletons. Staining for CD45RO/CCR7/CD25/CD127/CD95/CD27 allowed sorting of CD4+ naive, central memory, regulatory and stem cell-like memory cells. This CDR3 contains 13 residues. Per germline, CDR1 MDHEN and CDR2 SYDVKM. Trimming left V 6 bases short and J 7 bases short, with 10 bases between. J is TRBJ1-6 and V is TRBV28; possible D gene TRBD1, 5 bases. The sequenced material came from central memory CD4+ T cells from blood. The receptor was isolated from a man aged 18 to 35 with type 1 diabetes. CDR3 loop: CASRGVRNSPLHF. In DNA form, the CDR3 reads TGTGCCAGCAGAGGGGTCCGAAATTCACCCCTCCACTTT.